A single sample is the source of the 15 T cell receptor beta chains below, sequenced in a study of blood T cell repertoires in COVID-19. The table came from immunoSEQ multiplex PCR; TCRdb's copy has only in-frame clones and leaves some out. The sample has 75,000 to 100,000 clones, roughly 80% seen once. Material for sequencing was peripheral blood. The receptor set was obtained from a human donor in a cohort sampled during active COVID-19.

This clone was picked up a small number of times. This chain connects TRBV9 to TRBJ1-1, with D maybe TRBD1 (5 bases). Trimming took 4 bases from V and 1 from J, leaving 11 bases between them. CDR1 and CDR2 from the germline V gene are SGDLS and YYNGEE. CDR3 length: 14 amino acids. The CDR3 is CASSPGRGNTEAFF. The CDR3 nucleotides read TGTGCCAGCAGCCCAGGGAGGGGGAACACTGAAGCTTTCTTT.

The gene calls are TRBV6-1 and TRBJ1-2, with 7 bases fitting TRBD1. The junction had 6 bases not matched to a gene; V was cut back by 0 bases and J by 8 bases. CDR1 and CDR2 from the germline V gene are MNHNS and SASEGT. CDR3 length: 14 residues. Here the CDR3 DNA reads TGTGCCAGCAGTGAAGCTTGGAACAGGGGAGGCTACACCTTC. Its protein product is CASSEAWNRGGYTF.

The gene calls are TRBV6-5 and TRBJ2-7; D perhaps matches TRBD1 (6 bases). The CDR3 is 15 residues long. V was trimmed by 8 bases and J by 4 bases, leaving 21 bases between them. Germline V lookup: CDR1 MNHEY, CDR2 SVGAGI. This CDR3 reads CASAGDPRFGYEQYF. CDR3 coding DNA: TGTGCCAGCGCAGGGGACCCTCGTTTCGGGTACGAGCAGTACTTC.

The chain combines TRBV6-5 with TRBJ1-1; possibly TRBD1 for D (6 bases). Germline V CDR1 and CDR2: MNHEY, SVGAGI. The CDR3 runs to 14 residues. Trimming shortened V by 2 bases and J by 5 bases, and 12 bases separated the two germline ends. The CDR3 DNA reads TGTGCCAGCAGTTACCAGGGGTGGGAAACTGAAGCTTTCTTT. Protein: CASSYQGWETEAFF.

The J gene is TRBJ2-1, the V gene TRBV9, with TRBD2 identical over 9 bases. There are 15 residues in the CDR3. From germline, CDR1 is SGDLS and CDR2 YYNGEE. J gave up 4 bases and V 5 bases, and 7 bases lay outside the gene matches. CDR3 protein: CASSPLAGGYNEQFF. CDR3 coding DNA: TGTGCCAGCAGTCCTCTGGCGGGGGGGTACAATGAGCAGTTCTTC.

The genes are TRBV2 and TRBJ1-4, with 7 nucleotides matching TRBD1. In germline, CDR1 is SNHLY, CDR2 FYNNEI. The CDR3 spans 11 residues. V lost 5 bases and J lost 12; bases outside the gene matches: 3. CDR3 DNA sequence: TGTGCCAGCAGTCCGGGACAGCAACTGTTTTTT. Translated: CASSPGQQLFF.

The genes are TRBV28 and TRBJ1-2, with D maybe TRBD1 (5 bases). CDR3 length equals 13 residues. Germline-derived CDR1 and CDR2 are MDHEN and SYDVKM. V lost 6 bases, J lost 7 bases, and 15 bases lay in between. As DNA, the CDR3 is TGTGCCAGCAGACTTACAGCGGGACCTGGCTACACCTTC. Translation: CASRLTAGPGYTF.

J is TRBJ1-1 and V is TRBV19; 8 nucleotides align to TRBD1. This CDR3 comprises 13 residues. From germline, CDR1 is LNHDA and CDR2 SQIVND (reference sequence). V was clipped by 4 bases and J by 4 bases; unmatched bases: 2. For the CDR3, the DNA is TGTGCCAGTAGTACACAGGGGGGCACTGAAGCTTTCTTT. Amino acids: CASSTQGGTEAFF.

The CDR3 here is CASSQGLSSYEQYF. The CDR3 nucleotides are TGCGCCAGCAGCCAAGGACTCAGCTCCTACGAGCAGTACTTC. The chain links TRBV5-1 to TRBJ2-7, with D maybe TRBD2 (5 bases). The CDR3 is 14 residues long. Trimming shortened V by 4 bases and J by 0 bases, and 11 bases separated the two germline ends. Germline loops: CDR1 SGHRS, CDR2 YFSETQ.

The rearrangement joins TRBV7-9 to TRBJ1-2; D call uncertain. This CDR3 is 15 amino acids long. CDR1 and CDR2 from the germline V gene are SEHNR and FQNEAQ (reference sequence). V was pared by 5 bases and J by 2 bases, with 15 bases between. CDR3: CASSISGGGNYGYTF. The CDR3 DNA is TGTGCCAGCAGCATTTCGGGAGGTGGCAACTATGGCTACACCTTC.

This sequence joins TRBV19 and TRBJ1-1; 8 bases fit TRBD1. Trimming at V came to 5 bases and at J to 2 bases, leaving 7 bases not matched to a gene. Germline V gives CDR1 LNHDA, CDR2 SQIVND (reference sequence). The CDR3 runs 15 residues. The CDR3 here is CASSRRDRSNTEAFF. DNA of the CDR3: TGTGCCAGTAGTCGAAGGGACAGGAGTAACACTGAAGCTTTCTTT.

The chain couples TRBV9 to TRBJ1-1; maybe TRBD1 (6 bases). The CDR3 is 14 amino acids. The ends were cut back, 3 bases at V and 2 bases at J, with 11 bases in the middle. From germline, CDR1 is SGDLS and CDR2 YYNGEE. Here the CDR3 DNA reads TGTGCCAGCAGCGAGGGACATCCAAACACTGAAGCTTTCTTT. Translated: CASSEGHPNTEAFF. The full variable domain, completed using reference TRBV9 and TRBJ1-1, is DSGVTQTPKHLITATGQRVTLRCSPRSGDLSVYWYQQSLDQGLQFLIQYYNGEERAKGNILERFSAQQFPDLHSELNLSSLELGDSALYFCASSEGHPNTEAFFGQGTRLTVV.

The V gene is TRBV2, the J gene TRBJ1-4; 9 bases align to TRBD1. Germline CDR1 is SNHLY and CDR2 is FYNNEI. The CDR3 is made up of 14 amino acids. J lost 7 bases, V lost 3 bases, and 3 bases had no gene match. CDR3 nucleotides: TGTGCCAGCAGTGATCGGACAGGGGCTGAAAAACTGTTTTTT. Its protein product is CASSDRTGAEKLFF. Looking up the rest from reference TRBV2 and TRBJ1-4 gives the full variable domain: EPEVTQTPSHQVTQMGQEVILRCVPISNHLYFYWYRQILGQKVEFLVSFYNNEISEKSEIFDDQFSVERPDGSNFTLKIRSTKLEDSAMYFCASSDRTGAEKLFFGSGTQLSVL.

The V call is TRBV28, the J call TRBJ2-1; 9 nucleotides match TRBD2. The trim removed 7 bases at V and 4 bases at J, leaving 17 bases unmatched. The CDR3 has 18 residues. Germline loops: CDR1 MDHEN, CDR2 SYDVKM. CDR3 sequence: CASTIGGAGGQDYNEQFF. The CDR3 DNA follows: TGTGCCAGCACCATAGGGGGAGCGGGGGGCCAAGATTACAATGAGCAGTTCTTC.

The rearrangement links TRBV6-6 to TRBJ1-2, with 10 nucleotides matching TRBD1. CDR1 is MNHNY, CDR2 SVGAGI, per germline (reference sequence). Losses at the gene ends were 6 bases for V and 3 bases for J; bases not matched to a gene: 4. The CDR3 consists of 14 residues. CDR3 amino acids: CASRRQGADYGYTF. DNA of the CDR3: TGTGCCAGCAGAAGACAGGGGGCCGACTATGGCTACACCTTC.